This entry describes one T cell receptor (beta chain). This record belongs to a study of blood T cell repertoires in COVID-19. Study as a whole: From the United States, Italy and Spain came samples of acute and convalescent COVID-19. T cells, B-cell-depleted T cells, or PBMCs provided the cDNA or gDNA that served as material.

The authors' processing: Amplification of reference gene primers provided the estimated nucleated cell counts. Sequenced by immunoSEQ multiplex PCR; TCRdb stores in-frame clones only, minus some. V, J and clone size are taken as reported in that table, and D and trimming were inferred from the DNA itself. The sample holds around 72,000 clones; 87% are singletons and the top ten take more than 5.5%. V was cut by 3 bases and J by 5 bases, with 16 bases left in between. CDR1 MNHEY and CDR2 SMNVEV come from the germline V gene (reference sequence). The CDR3 length is 15 residues. The TCR originated in a woman between 50 and 59 years old with acute or convalescent COVID-19. Input material: peripheral blood. The rearrangement uses TRBV27 and TRBJ1-2, with D possibly being TRBD1 (5 bases). The CDR3 nucleotides read TGTGCCAGCAGTTTGTCGGCAGGGAATCATTATGGCTACACCTTC. Amino acid sequence: CASSLSAGNHYGYTF.